This passage covers 10 T cell receptor beta chains from one sample sequenced in a study of T cell clones after liver transplantation. Repertoires were generated with immunoSEQ multiplex PCR, while TCRdb's copy carries only in-frame clones and drops some. The sample has roughly 16,000 clones; 65% to 85% are singletons. The specimen was CD8+ T cells from blood, collected around 48 months after liver transplant. These receptors originate from a human patient who received a liver transplant. Some T cells may be transferred from the graft donor.

For the CDR3, the DNA is TGTGCCAGCAGCCTAGGGGCTGAGGGCGCGTCCACAGATACGCAGTATTTT. Translating gives CASSLGAEGASTDTQYF. This chain uses TRBV28 with TRBJ2-3; possibly TRBD1 or TRBD2 for D (5 bases each). Germline V CDR1 and CDR2: MDHEN, SYDVKM. Trimming left V 6 bases short and J 2 bases short, with 21 bases between. This CDR3 spans 17 amino acids.

This clone was observed a single time. This chain connects TRBV9 to TRBJ2-5; TRBD2 agrees at 10 bases. The CDR3 has 15 amino acids. The germline gives CDR1 SGDLS, CDR2 YYNGEE. V shed 7 bases, J shed 4 bases, and the junction held 10 bases outside the gene matches. DNA of the CDR3: TGTGCCAGCGGCAAAGCGGGAGGGCCGGGAGAGACCCAGTACTTC. It is translated as CASGKAGGPGETQYF.

The chain is built from TRBV9 and TRBJ1-4; D is unclear. The CDR3 loop spans 16 amino acids. With 0 bases removed from V and 10 bases from J, the gap between germline ends came to 19 bases. The germline CDR1 and CDR2 sequences are SGDLS and YYNGEE. Here the CDR3 reads CASSVDGDEGSGKLFF. In nucleotides, the CDR3 is TGTGCCAGCAGCGTAGACGGCGACGAGGGAAGCGGAAAACTGTTTTTT.

The rearrangement uses TRBV4-1 and TRBJ1-3; 12 bases match TRBD1. V gave up 3 bases and J gave up 7 bases; unmatched junction bases: 10. CDR1 and CDR2 from the germline V gene are MGHRA and YSYEKL. The length of the CDR3 is 17 residues. The CDR3 DNA is TGCGCCAGCAGCCACCCCGGGACAGGGGGCGCACGGAACACCATATATTTT. It specifies CASSHPGTGGARNTIYF.

The J gene is TRBJ2-7, the V gene TRBV4-3; the D gene is possibly TRBD2 (6 bases). V was pared by 1 base and J by 6 bases, with 13 bases between. CDR3 length equals 14 residues. Germline V gene data show CDR1 as LGHNA and CDR2 as YSLEER. In DNA form, the CDR3 reads TGCGCCAGCAGCCAAGTCAAAGCGGGTAGCGAGCAGTACTTC. Translation: CASSQVKAGSEQYF.

V is TRBV5-6 and J is TRBJ2-5, with D perhaps matching TRBD1 (6 bases). The V end was cut by 2 bases, the J end by 5 bases, with 16 bases between. Germline CDR1 and CDR2: SGHDT and YYEEEE. CDR3 length: 15 residues. Written as DNA, the CDR3 is TGTGCCAGCAGCTTCGCAGGGGTAGAAGGGGAGACCCAGTACTTC. Residues: CASSFAGVEGETQYF.

The gene calls are TRBV29-1 and TRBJ1-1, with 7 bases fitting TRBD1. In germline, CDR1 is SQVTM, CDR2 ANQGSEA. The V segment lost 6 bases and the J segment 6 bases; nucleotides outside the gene matches: 7. CDR3 length equals 12 residues. The CDR3 reads CSVFDRDPEAFF. CDR3 nucleotides: TGCAGCGTCTTTGACAGGGACCCTGAAGCTTTCTTT.

The CDR3 DNA is TGCGCCAGCAGTAAGAGGGGGCTCTCCTATGGCTACACCTTC. The encoded protein is CASSKRGLSYGYTF. The chain couples TRBV23-1 to TRBJ1-2, with 7 bases fitting TRBD1. TRBV23-1 is an ORF, and what it does is uncertain. V lost 5 bases to trimming and J lost 4 bases; unmatched junction nucleotides: 7. The CDR3 is made up of 14 amino acids.

V usage is TRBV13 and J usage is TRBJ2-3, with a tentative D call TRBD2 (6 bases). The V and J ends lost 2 bases and 7 bases respectively, with 19 bases between them. The CDR3 spans 16 residues. The V gene's germline CDR1 is PRHDT and CDR2 FYEKMQ (reference sequence). CDR3 coding DNA: TGTGCCAGCAGCTTATGGGCGGGAAGCCCCATGAATACGCAGTATTTT. Its translation: CASSLWAGSPMNTQYF.

The chain employs TRBV6-6 and TRBJ1-2, with 7 bases aligning to TRBD1. CDR1 MNHNY and CDR2 SVGAGI come from the germline V gene (reference sequence). The CDR3 extends over 14 amino acids. The trim removed 4 bases at V and 4 bases at J, leaving 6 bases unmatched. CDR3 sequence: CASSFRTGLYGYTF. In DNA form, the CDR3 reads TGTGCCAGCAGTTTCAGGACAGGCCTCTATGGCTACACCTTC.